This T cell receptor (beta chain) was recovered during a study of blood T cells in healthy people across ages (dated by TCRdb to the mid-2010s). In the study overall: In model experiments, roughly one uniquely barcoded TCR beta cDNA molecule per two T cells was captured by template switching. Using the same blood draw, the study looked at two additional independent replicas of 1 million unique cDNA reads for two donors, one aged 18 to 30 and the other aged 80 or older. Age-related changes in TCR beta repertoire diversity were measured in the study by deep sequencing normalized with unique cDNA molecular identifiers. To avoid experimental bias, donors of different ages were spread randomly across the sequencing lanes. Donors were grouped into four age groups: young (average approximately 16 years), middle-aged (roughly 38), aged (approximately 67) and long-lived (just over 80). Broader findings and caveats from the paper: Estimates of total diversity from one million sequenced T cells were regarded as lower bounds and underestimates. Donor CMV infection status was unknown, potentially confounding age-related changes in expanded clonotypes. As age increased, observed TCR beta diversity per million T cells dropped in a roughly linear way, and a significant reduction was already evident by age 40. Observed TCR beta diversity correlated strongly with the percentage of naive T cells measured by flow cytometry. Because profiling used bulk unsorted PBMCs, naive and antigen-experienced compartments could not be compared conclusively. The long-lived group showed more naive CD4+ T cells, fewer expanded clones and increased TCR diversity than the aged group, suggesting age selection.

This clonotype turned up a few times. This receptor's antigen is unknown. No base-level quality is on record; no much larger clone is a single base apart. The protocol used for the library was 5' RACE. Sequencing used an Illumina HiSeq 2500. A second roughly 6 to 11 cycle PCR used a sample-barcoded 5' primer and a J-beta primer mix. A unique molecular identifier was introduced onto each TCR beta cDNA molecule by a template-switch 5' adaptor carrying 12 random nucleotides. Each sample yielded at least 2.5 million CDR3-containing paired-end reads. First-strand cDNA synthesis was performed from all RNA using the Mint cDNA synthesis kit, with priming by a TRBC-specific oligonucleotide. Following uracil-DNA glycosylase treatment, all cDNA underwent a first 18-cycle PCR with the universal primers M1SS and BC2_uni_R. Processing in the source paper ran as follows. Each sample was normalized by randomly selecting 1 million high-quality reads, each carrying a distinct molecular identifier. Reads with shared molecular identifiers were discarded instead of being binned into consensus sequences. MiTCR, set to a Q25 quality threshold and the strictest error-elimination algorithm, was used for CDR3 identification, clonotype clustering and error correction. A nonparametric unseen species model with Euler transformation was used to estimate a lower bound on total TCR beta diversity. TCRdb cleaned the public reads at Q25 with fastp, built clones with MiXCR and kept in-frame beta chains. Every entry covers one CDR3 protein and lists the most common genes and DNA from its rows. For this entry, the V and J calls and clone size follow TCRdb and not the study's own pipeline. The sample data list about 800,000 distinct CDR3 sequences, and roughly 64% of these were observed just once. 22% of the sample is in the top ten clones.

Donors were around 37 systemically healthy Caucasian individuals from Russia aged about 6 to 100 years. Each donor gave ten milliliters of peripheral blood, collected into EDTA-treated Vacutainer tubes. Ficoll-Paque density-gradient centrifugation was used to isolate PBMCs, with at least 6.5 million obtained per sample. Total RNA was extracted from PBMCs with Trizol reagent, with at least 5 micrograms obtained per sample. Naive CD45RAhigh/CD27high T cell percentages were measured by flow cytometry on a PBMC aliquot from every donor. In the germline V gene (reference sequence), CDR1 corresponds to SEHNR and CDR2 to FQNEAQ. The CDR3 has 15 amino acids, counting the end cysteine and phenylalanine. Of all the DNA, just the CDR3 is kept, 45 bases in frame from base 1. V sheds 0 bases and J sheds 0 bases, leaving 7 bases between their ends.

The sequence is built from TRBV7-9 and TRBJ2-3, with the D gene possibly TRBD1 or TRBD2, each one fitting 5 bases. Input material: blood. The source is a man aged 25-45 years in good health. The CDR3 loop reads CASSLAGPSTDTQYF. The sequenced DNA: TGTGCCAGCAGCTTAGCGGGACCTAGCACAGATACGCAGTATTTT.